These 30 T cell receptor beta chains were sequenced from one sample in a study of shared clonotypes between healthy human individuals. Generated by immunoSEQ multiplex PCR, the TCRdb table keeps only in-frame clones and is missing some. The sample includes 400,000 to 500,000 clones, roughly four fifths of them seen just once. Sequences were obtained from PBMCs. These receptors all come from a woman aged 40 to 50 in good health. Some clones in this sample may be carry-over from other donors' samples.

The rearrangement joins TRBV5-1 to TRBJ2-7; D is unclear. CDR3 size: 15 residues. The V end was cut by 3 bases, the J end by 2 bases, with 15 bases between. Germline lookup yields CDR1 SGHRS and CDR2 YFSETQ. The CDR3 sequence: CASSSTGQQAYEQYF. CDR3 sequence (DNA): TGCGCCAGCAGCTCGACTGGGCAGCAGGCCTACGAGCAGTACTTC.

This chain uses TRBV5-1 with TRBJ2-1; 10 nucleotides match TRBD2. Trimming took 4 bases from V and 2 from J; bases not matched to a gene: 9. The CDR3 runs to 17 residues. Germline values: CDR1 SGHRS, CDR2 YFSETQ. CDR3 DNA sequence: TGCGCCAGCAGCAATGAGGTAGCGGGAGGCCCCTACAATGAGCAGTTCTTC. Encoded protein: CASSNEVAGGPYNEQFF. The entire variable domain, with the rest obtained from reference TRBV5-1 and TRBJ2-1, is as follows: KAGVTQTPRYLIKTRGQQVTLSCSPISGHRSVSWYQQTPGQGLQFLFEYFSETQRNKGNFPGRFSGRQFSNSRSEMNVSTLELGDSALYLCASSNEVAGGPYNEQFFGPGTRLTVL.

The CDR3 DNA follows: TGTGCCAGCAGCTTTAACAGGGCCTACGAGCAGTACTTC. Protein sequence: CASSFNRAYEQYF. The chain links TRBV7-8 to TRBJ2-7, with a possible D match to TRBD1 (6 bases). Trimming cost V 3 bases and J 2 bases, with 8 bases left between them. This CDR3 spans 13 amino acids. Germline V gene sequence: CDR1 SGHVS, CDR2 FQNEAQ.

The chain recombines TRBV4-2 with TRBJ1-2, with D tentatively TRBD1 (6 bases). The CDR3 loop spans 14 amino acids. Germline V lookup: CDR1 LGHNA, CDR2 YNFKEQ. The germline V and J ends were trimmed by 1 base and 8 bases, with 14 bases remaining between them. The CDR3 region is CASSQVQGLNGYTF. DNA for the CDR3: TGTGCCAGCAGCCAAGTACAGGGACTGAACGGCTACACCTTC.

The table lists this clone with a count of one. Other DNA sequences of this sample code for an identical CDR3. This sequence joins TRBV5-1 and TRBJ1-2; D perhaps matches TRBD1 (6 bases). The CDR3 has 13 residues. CDR1 is SGHRS, CDR2 YFSETQ, per germline. V was pared by 4 bases and J by 3 bases, with 10 bases between. The CDR3 bases are TGCGCCAGCAGCCTACAGGGTGACTATGGCTACACCTTC. Amino acids: CASSLQGDYGYTF.

The gene calls are TRBV28 and TRBJ2-3; 7 positions agree with TRBD1. The CDR3 covers 16 residues. Germline V CDR1 and CDR2: MDHEN, SYDVKM. Trimming removed 4 bases from V and 2 bases from J; junction bases left unmatched: 9. The CDR3 here is CASSSQTGLYTDTQYF. The CDR3 coding sequence is TGTGCCAGCAGTTCCCAGACAGGGCTGTACACAGATACGCAGTATTTT.

The chain combines TRBV27 with TRBJ2-7, with D tentatively TRBD1 (7 bases). The CDR3 is 16 amino acids. The ends were cut back, 2 bases at V and 0 bases at J, with 14 bases in the middle. Germline V lookup: CDR1 MNHEY, CDR2 SMNVEV (reference sequence). As DNA, the CDR3 is TGTGCCAGCAGTTTAAGGAGGGGACAGAGCTCCTACGAGCAGTACTTC. It specifies CASSLRRGQSSYEQYF.

The chain employs TRBV7-3 and TRBJ2-2; D unresolved. Germline assignment: CDR1 SGHTA and CDR2 FQGTGA. This CDR3 spans 13 amino acids. Trimming shortened V by 5 bases and J by 8 bases, and 12 bases separated the two germline ends. CDR3 residues: CASSPGPWGELFF. Here the CDR3 DNA reads TGTGCCAGCAGCCCCGGCCCTTGGGGGGAGCTGTTTTTT. Full variable domain (outside the CDR3, taken from reference TRBV7-3 and TRBJ2-2): GAGVSQTPSNKVTEKGKYVELRCDPISGHTALYWYRQSLGQGPEFLIYFQGTGAADDSGLPNDRFFAVRPEGSVSTLKIQRTERGDSAVYLCASSPGPWGELFFGEGSRLTVL.

This clone has only a few counts. A far larger clone is one nucleotide away, so this likely arose from a read error. The chain carries TRBV28 and TRBJ1-1; D is unclear. Trimming left V 2 bases short and J 0 bases short, with 1 base between. Germline V gene sequence: CDR1 MDHEN, CDR2 SYDVKM. The CDR3 covers 12 residues. CDR3 residues: CASSLMNTEAFF. As DNA, the CDR3 is TGTGCCAGCAGTTTAATGAACACTGAAGCTTTCTTT. The whole variable domain, remainder taken from reference TRBV28 and TRBJ1-1, is DVKVTQSSRYLVKRTGEKVFLECVQDMDHENMFWYRQDPGLGLRLIYFSYDVKMKEKGDIPEGYSVSREKKERFSLILESASTNQTSMYLCASSLMNTEAFFGQGTRLTVV.

In its sample, this clone was seen once. V and J are TRBV7-9 and TRBJ2-1; D unclear. The CDR3 covers 11 residues. Trimming cost V 6 bases and J 3 bases, with 3 bases left between them. CDR1 and CDR2 (germline): SEHNR, FQNEAQ (reference sequence). The CDR3 region is CASSNYNEQFF. CDR3 coding DNA: TGTGCCAGCAGTAACTACAATGAGCAGTTCTTC.

V is TRBV7-3 and J is TRBJ2-3; D unclear. V lost 2 bases and J lost 2, with 5 bases in between. The CDR3 spans 13 residues. CDR1 is SGHTA and CDR2 is FQGTGA in the germline V gene. This CDR3 is CASSLLFTDTQYF. In DNA form, the CDR3 reads TGTGCCAGCAGCTTATTATTCACAGATACGCAGTATTTT.

The V gene is TRBV27, the J gene TRBJ2-7; weak D call: TRBD2 (5 bases). This CDR3 is built from 13 residues. Germline loops: CDR1 MNHEY, CDR2 SMNVEV (reference sequence). Trimming cost V 5 bases and J 5 bases, with 13 bases left between them. The CDR3 bases are TGTGCCAGCAGTATAGGAGGTATCAACGAGCAGTACTTC. It codes for CASSIGGINEQYF.

The table lists this clone with a few counts. This chain joins TRBV6-6 and TRBJ2-2; TRBD2 matches 9 bases. CDR1 and CDR2 from the germline V gene are MNHNY and SVGAGI (reference sequence). The CDR3 runs to 16 residues. The ends lost 1 base at V and 7 bases at J; junction bases unmatched: 7. CDR3 in DNA: TGTGCCAGCAGTTACTTTACGCTAGCGGGAAACGGGGAGCTGTTTTTT. Amino acid sequence: CASSYFTLAGNGELFF.

This clone was observed once. The rearrangement uses TRBV28 and TRBJ1-5; 11 bases fit TRBD1. Looked up from germline, CDR1 is MDHEN and CDR2 is SYDVKM. This CDR3 contains 17 residues. After removal of 6 bases from V and 4 bases from J, the junction contained 11 bases not matched to a gene. This CDR3 reads CASSPQWTGGENQPQHF. The CDR3 coding sequence is TGTGCCAGCAGCCCCCAATGGACAGGGGGCGAAAATCAGCCCCAGCATTTT. Supplemented by reference TRBV28 and TRBJ1-5, the full variable domain reads DVKVTQSSRYLVKRTGEKVFLECVQDMDHENMFWYRQDPGLGLRLIYFSYDVKMKEKGDIPEGYSVSREKKERFSLILESASTNQTSMYLCASSPQWTGGENQPQHFGDGTRLSIL.

The rearrangement uses TRBV7-3 and TRBJ2-3; D uncertain. CDR1 SGHTA and CDR2 FQGTGA come from the germline V gene. The V end was cut by 5 bases, the J end by 3 bases, with 12 bases between. The length of the CDR3 is 14 residues. The CDR3 DNA is TGTGCCAGCAGCAAAGGCGGCACGACAGATACGCAGTATTTT. The encoded protein is CASSKGGTTDTQYF.

The chain employs TRBV4-2 and TRBJ2-7; 12 bases map to TRBD2. Germline trimming cut 2 bases from V and 2 bases from J; bases unmatched to any gene: 4. Germline V gene sequence: CDR1 LGHNA, CDR2 YNFKEQ. The CDR3 spans 16 residues. The CDR3 DNA reads TGTGCCAGCAGCCAACTGACTAGCGGGAGTGCCTACGAGCAGTACTTC. Its translation: CASSQLTSGSAYEQYF.

This clone showed up just a few times. The genes are TRBV5-7 and TRBJ1-1; D gene uncertain. TRBV5-7 is reported as an ORF; its role is uncertain. This CDR3 comprises 13 residues. The V end was cut by 0 bases, the J end by 1 base, with 4 bases between. The chain's CDR3 is CASSLEGNTEAFF. Written as DNA, the CDR3 is TGTGCCAGCAGCTTGGAAGGGAACACTGAAGCTTTCTTT.

The rearrangement uses TRBV5-5 and TRBJ2-3; D is perhaps TRBD1 or TRBD2 (5 bases each). Trimming shortened V by 9 bases and J by 1 base, and 12 bases separated the two germline ends. Germline V gene sequence: CDR1 SGHKS, CDR2 YYEKEE (reference sequence). The CDR3 length is 13 residues. CDR3 loop: CATNGAGTDTQYF. CDR3 nucleotides: TGTGCCACCAACGGGGCGGGCACAGATACGCAGTATTTT.

Comment on this clone: The junction and the germline gene differ at one end; a read error may be behind it. Other nucleotide sequences in the sample specify the same CDR3. The gene calls are TRBV13 and TRBJ2-7; maybe TRBD2 (6 bases). The germline CDR1 and CDR2 sequences are PRHDT and FYEKMQ (reference sequence). This CDR3 comprises 12 residues. The DNA for the CDR3 is TGTGCCAGCAGCCTAGGAGGGTACGAGCAGTACTTC. Residues: CASSLGGYEQYF.

The CDR3 region is CASSGPGLQLYEQYF. The CDR3 DNA sequence: TGTGCCAGCAGTGGACCGGGACTCCAACTCTACGAGCAGTACTTC. The chain couples TRBV28 to TRBJ2-7, with D perhaps matching TRBD2 (6 bases). Trimming left V 5 bases short and J 3 bases short, with 17 bases between. The CDR3 contains 15 residues. The germline gives CDR1 MDHEN, CDR2 SYDVKM.

The CDR3 DNA is TGTGCCACCTTAGGGGACCAAGAGACCCAGTACTTC. This encodes CATLGDQETQYF. The gene calls are TRBV6-5 and TRBJ2-5; D may be TRBD1 (5 bases). Trimming pared 10 bases from V and 0 bases from J, leaving 9 bases between. This CDR3 has 12 residues. The V gene's germline CDR1 is MNHEY and CDR2 SVGAGI.

The gene calls are TRBV9 and TRBJ1-1, with 7 bases matching TRBD1. The CDR3 has 14 residues. Germline V gene lookup returns CDR1 SGDLS and CDR2 YYNGEE. V lost 3 bases, J lost 4 bases, and 6 bases stayed unmatched. This CDR3 is CASSATGLSTEAFF. As DNA, the CDR3 is TGTGCCAGCAGCGCGACAGGGTTGAGCACTGAAGCTTTCTTT.

The chain recombines TRBV7-9 with TRBJ2-5; D uncertain. CDR3 length: 13 amino acids. The V and J ends lost 5 bases and 5 bases respectively, with 12 bases between them. Germline V CDR1 and CDR2: SEHNR, FQNEAQ (reference sequence). CDR3 sequence: CASSGNFGETQYF. The CDR3 DNA reads TGTGCCAGCAGCGGCAACTTTGGGGAGACCCAGTACTTC.

This clone came up a few times. The chain joins TRBV5-1 to TRBJ2-1; TRBD2 matches at 12 bases. This CDR3 comprises 14 residues. Germline trimming cut 4 bases from V and 7 bases from J; bases unmatched to any gene: 3. The germline V gene encodes CDR1 SGHRS and CDR2 YFSETQ. CDR3 amino acids: CASSPSGRGNEQFF. The DNA for the CDR3 is TGCGCCAGCAGCCCTAGCGGGAGGGGGAATGAGCAGTTCTTC.

The chain joins TRBV30 to TRBJ1-2; tentative D call: TRBD1 (6 bases). The CDR3 is 11 residues long. The V end was cut by 3 bases, the J end by 8 bases, with 10 bases between. Germline CDR1 is GTSNPN and CDR2 is SVGIG (reference sequence). CDR3 sequence reads: CAWRQGRGYTF. Written as DNA, the CDR3 is TGTGCCTGGAGACAGGGTCGCGGCTACACCTTC.

The chain recombines TRBV11-2 with TRBJ2-3; weak D call: TRBD1 (6 bases). The CDR3 extends over 15 amino acids. The germline gives CDR1 SGHAT, CDR2 FQNNGV. V gave up 5 bases and J gave up 0 bases, with 12 bases separating them. The CDR3 sequence is CASSPDSPSTDTQYF. The CDR3 region has the DNA TGTGCCAGCAGCCCGGACAGCCCGAGCACAGATACGCAGTATTTT.

The rearrangement links TRBV5-6 to TRBJ2-7; 9 bases map to TRBD1. After removal of 7 bases from V and 5 bases from J, the junction contained 7 bases not matched to a gene. Germline V gene data show CDR1 as SGHDT and CDR2 as YYEEEE. CDR3 length: 13 residues. DNA for the CDR3: TGTGCCAGCGCGTTGGGACAGGGAAACGAGCAGTACTTC. Protein sequence: CASALGQGNEQYF.

The sample holds a few counts of this clone. For the CDR3, the DNA is TGTGCCAGCAGCAACGACAGGTCCAACATTCAGTACTTC. This codes for CASSNDRSNIQYF. V usage is TRBV7-1 and J usage is TRBJ2-4; a weak D match, TRBD1 (6 bases). TRBV7-1 is an open reading frame whose function is uncertain. This CDR3 comprises 13 residues. The V end lost 5 bases, the J end lost 7 bases, and 12 bases lay between the germline ends.

The rearrangement joins TRBV11-2 to TRBJ2-1, with a tentative D call TRBD2 (6 bases). The ends were cut back, 3 bases at V and 7 bases at J, with 10 bases in the middle. This CDR3 is built from 13 residues. Looked up from germline, CDR1 is SGHAT and CDR2 is FQNNGV. The CDR3 DNA sequence: TGTGCCAGCAGCTTCCTGACTAGGAATGAGCAGTTCTTC. Its protein product is CASSFLTRNEQFF.

The rearrangement links TRBV6-1 to TRBJ2-7, with 7 bases matching TRBD1. V shed 0 bases and J 5 bases; nucleotides not matched to a gene: 4. Looked up from germline, CDR1 is MNHNS and CDR2 is SASEGT. The CDR3 loop spans 14 amino acids. DNA of the CDR3: TGTGCCAGCAGTGAAGCAGGGGGCATGGACGAGCAGTACTTC. Protein: CASSEAGGMDEQYF.